These 26 T cell receptor beta chains share one sample of origin, sequenced in a study of blood T cell repertoires in COVID-19. Profiling relied on immunoSEQ multiplex PCR, and the TCRdb table lists in-frame clones only, not all of them. The sample yields around 80,000 clones, about 85% seen once. Sequencing used peripheral blood. The receptors come from a man in his forties or fifties with COVID-19, enrolled during active disease.

The V gene is TRBV19, the J gene TRBJ1-2; 7 bases line up with TRBD1. The CDR3 runs to 15 residues. Germline CDR1 is LNHDA and CDR2 is SQIVND (reference sequence). The trim removed 3 bases at V and 8 bases at J, leaving 12 bases unmatched. The CDR3 here is CASSILTGVEGGYTF. CDR3 DNA: TGTGCCAGTAGTATTCTAACAGGGGTGGAAGGCGGCTACACCTTC.

The chain employs TRBV3-1 (or the pseudogene TRBV3-2) and TRBJ2-5, with a possible D match to TRBD2 (6 bases). Trimming cost V 0 bases and J 6 bases, with 20 bases left between them. Germline CDR1 reads LGHDT; CDR2 reads YNNKEL (reference sequence). CDR3 length equals 17 residues. CDR3 protein: CASSQERSSEPDKTQYF. Written as DNA, the CDR3 is TGTGCCAGCAGCCAAGAGCGCTCTAGCGAACCAGATAAGACCCAGTACTTC.

The chain carries TRBV10-2 and TRBJ2-1; possible D gene TRBD1, 6 bases. Germline lookup yields CDR1 WSHSY and CDR2 SAAADI. V lost 9 bases to trimming and J lost 8 bases, with 11 bases between them. CDR3 length: 11 residues. The CDR3 region is CARKKGDEQFF. The CDR3 DNA sequence: TGCGCCAGAAAGAAGGGGGATGAGCAGTTCTTC.

The genes are TRBV2 and TRBJ2-7; D remains ambiguous. Germline CDR1 reads SNHLY; CDR2 reads FYNNEI. The V end was cut by 8 bases, the J end by 1 base, with 9 bases between. The CDR3 extends over 12 amino acids. Here the CDR3 reads CASSRQSYEQYF. CDR3 DNA sequence: TGTGCCAGCTCGCGGCAGTCCTACGAGCAGTACTTC.

The chain joins TRBV6-2 or TRBV6-3 to TRBJ1-5; unclear D gene. Trimming removed 2 bases at V and 6 bases at J, with 8 bases between. The CDR3 covers 13 residues. CDR1 is MNHEY and CDR2 is SVGEGT in the germline V gene. For the CDR3, the DNA is TGTGCCAGCAGTTACGGCCCCAGTCAGCCCCAGCATTTT. It is translated as CASSYGPSQPQHF.

The V call is TRBV6-5, the J call TRBJ1-6, with 7 bases identical to TRBD1. The CDR3 has 14 amino acids. With 2 bases clipped from V and 7 bases from J, the junction kept 2 bases outside the gene matches. CDR1 and CDR2 from the germline V gene are MNHEY and SVGAGI. CDR3 sequence (DNA): TGTGCCAGCAGTTACACAGGGGAGAATTCACCCCTCCACTTT. Translation: CASSYTGENSPLHF.

This sequence joins TRBV3-1 (or the pseudogene TRBV3-2) and TRBJ1-5; perhaps TRBD1 as D (6 bases). This CDR3 region has 17 residues. Germline lookup yields CDR1 LGHDT and CDR2 YNNKEL (reference sequence). V shed 0 bases and J shed 4 bases, with 16 bases lying between them. The CDR3 spells CASSQDVMDSTNQPQHF. The CDR3 region has the DNA TGTGCCAGCAGCCAAGATGTTATGGACAGCACTAATCAGCCCCAGCATTTT.

The rearrangement joins TRBV27 to TRBJ1-1; TRBD1 matches at 7 bases. Germline CDR1 is MNHEY and CDR2 is SMNVEV (reference sequence). V trimming: 5 bases; J trimming: 4 bases; junction bases outside the gene matches: 10. The CDR3 consists of 15 residues. The CDR3 protein is CASSRRQGKSTEAFF. As DNA, the CDR3 is TGTGCCAGCAGTAGACGACAGGGAAAGAGCACTGAAGCTTTCTTT.

The chain couples TRBV7-9 to TRBJ2-7; 8 bases match TRBD1. V lost 3 bases to trimming and J lost 6 bases; unmatched junction nucleotides: 4. CDR3 size: 13 residues. From germline, CDR1 is SEHNR and CDR2 FQNEAQ (reference sequence). CDR3 sequence reads: CASSFGQGGEQYF. The CDR3 nucleotides are TGTGCCAGCAGCTTCGGACAGGGTGGCGAGCAGTACTTC.

This sequence joins TRBV7-2 and TRBJ2-1; 9 positions agree with TRBD1. After removal of 4 bases from V and 15 bases from J, the junction contained 10 bases not matched to a gene. There are 13 residues in the CDR3. Germline-derived CDR1 and CDR2 are SGHTA and FQGNSA. CDR3 region: CASSSGQGIRWFF. The CDR3 coding sequence is TGTGCCAGCAGCTCGGGACAGGGAATACGCTGGTTCTTC.

The chain has TRBV7-9 and TRBJ2-3; 7 bases map to TRBD2. With 1 base clipped from V and 0 bases from J, the junction kept 4 bases outside the gene matches. CDR1 and CDR2 (germline): SEHNR, FQNEAQ (reference sequence). CDR3 length: 16 residues. CDR3 region: CASSLGGGRSTDTQYF. The CDR3, as DNA: TGTGCCAGCAGCTTAGGGGGAGGGAGGAGCACAGATACGCAGTATTTT.

The chain has TRBV9 and TRBJ2-7; D is possibly TRBD1 (6 bases). There are 13 residues in the CDR3. Germline V CDR1 and CDR2: SGDLS, YYNGEE. Trimming took 4 bases from V and 3 from J, leaving 11 bases between them. This chain's CDR3 is CASSRTVNYEQYF. The CDR3 DNA reads TGTGCCAGCAGCCGGACAGTAAACTACGAGCAGTACTTC.

The J gene is TRBJ2-3, the V gene TRBV5-1; D is ambiguous. The CDR3 loop spans 11 amino acids. The V gene lost 5 bases and the J gene lost 4 bases, with 5 bases spanning the gap. Germline assignment: CDR1 SGHRS and CDR2 YFSETQ. The CDR3 region is CASREADTQYF. As DNA, the CDR3 is TGCGCCAGCAGAGAGGCAGATACGCAGTATTTT.

This chain links TRBV5-6 with TRBJ2-1, with TRBD2 identical over 9 bases. Trimming at V came to 3 bases and at J to 10 bases, leaving 17 bases not matched to a gene. The CDR3 loop spans 17 amino acids. Germline V lookup: CDR1 SGHDT, CDR2 YYEEEE. The CDR3 DNA sequence: TGTGCCAGCAGCTCAACCGGGACTAGCTGGGGTTCTGGGGAGCAGTTCTTC. It encodes CASSSTGTSWGSGEQFF.

The V and J genes are TRBV6-5 and TRBJ2-7; maybe TRBD2 (6 bases). Trimming took 5 bases from V and 3 from J, leaving 14 bases between them. Germline V CDR1 and CDR2: MNHEY, SVGAGI. The CDR3 runs 14 residues. CDR3 region: CASSPETSFYEQYF. CDR3 DNA sequence: TGTGCCAGCAGTCCGGAGACTAGTTTCTACGAGCAGTACTTC.

The chain employs TRBV5-1 and TRBJ2-1, with 9 positions matching TRBD1. V lost 4 bases and J lost 5; bases outside the gene matches: 19. The CDR3 is 19 residues long. Germline assignment: CDR1 SGHRS and CDR2 YFSETQ. The chain's CDR3 is CASSTGGTGTVLINNEQFF. Here the CDR3 DNA reads TGCGCCAGCAGCACTGGGGGGACAGGGACAGTCCTAATTAACAATGAGCAGTTCTTC.

The chain uses TRBV10-3 and TRBJ2-1, with 9 nucleotides matching TRBD2. The CDR3 is 17 residues long. Germline V gives CDR1 ENHRY, CDR2 SYGVKD. V trimming: 0 bases; J trimming: 4 bases; junction bases outside the gene matches: 7. CDR3 sequence (DNA): TGTGCCATCAGTGAGTCATGGACTAGCGCAGTATACAATGAGCAGTTCTTC. It specifies CAISESWTSAVYNEQFF.

The chain uses TRBV16 and TRBJ2-3; D is possibly TRBD1 (6 bases). This CDR3 has 13 residues. V shed 4 bases and J shed 1 base, with 6 bases lying between them. CDR1 KGHSY and CDR2 FQNENV come from the germline V gene. CDR3: CASSRTGTDTQYF. As DNA, the CDR3 is TGTGCCAGCAGCCGGACAGGCACAGATACGCAGTATTTT.

Ten or more counts support this clone. The chain carries TRBV5-4 and TRBJ2-5; 7 bases match TRBD2. This CDR3 is built from 13 residues. Germline V gives CDR1 SGHNT, CDR2 YYREEE (reference sequence). J was trimmed by 6 bases and V by 1 base; bases with no gene match: 3. The CDR3, as DNA: TGTGCCAGCAGCTTGCGGGGAGGGAAGACCCAGTACTTC. This translates into CASSLRGGKTQYF.

The rearrangement uses TRBV7-2 and TRBJ2-1; a weak D match, TRBD2 (6 bases). Trimming cost V 6 bases and J 7 bases, with 16 bases left between them. This CDR3 is 14 amino acids long. Per germline, CDR1 SGHTA and CDR2 FQGNSA. CDR3 sequence reads: CASSMTSGRNEQFF. In DNA form, the CDR3 reads TGTGCCAGCAGTATGACCAGCGGGCGAAATGAGCAGTTCTTC.

The rearrangement links TRBV7-9 to TRBJ1-4; D is uncertain. V was pared by 2 bases and J by 0 bases, with 4 bases between. The CDR3 loop spans 14 amino acids. CDR1 is SEHNR and CDR2 is FQNEAQ in the germline V gene (reference sequence). The CDR3 DNA follows: TGTGCCAGCAGCTTAAGAGCAACTAATGAAAAACTGTTTTTT. Translating it yields CASSLRATNEKLFF.

The chain employs TRBV29-1 and TRBJ1-5, with a tentative D call TRBD1 (5 bases). CDR1 and CDR2 from the germline V gene are SQVTM and ANQGSEA. This CDR3 has 13 amino acids. Trimming took 6 bases from V and 4 from J, leaving 13 bases between them. CDR3 loop: CSVGPGGNQPQHF. The CDR3 bases are TGCAGCGTGGGACCCGGGGGAAATCAGCCCCAGCATTTT.

This chain links TRBV29-1 with TRBJ2-2; 7 bases fit TRBD1. The CDR3 covers 15 residues. Germline V lookup: CDR1 SQVTM, CDR2 ANQGSEA. V shed 1 base and J 6 bases; nucleotides not matched to a gene: 8. DNA for the CDR3: TGCAGCGTTGAAGGGCAGGGGGAATGGTCCGGGGAGCTGTTTTTT. It is translated as CSVEGQGEWSGELFF.

The chain is built from TRBV18 and TRBJ2-7, with TRBD2 as a possible D gene (6 bases). The CDR3 has 15 amino acids. Germline V lookup: CDR1 KGHSH, CDR2 LQKENI. The V and J ends lost 3 bases and 3 bases respectively, with 15 bases between them. Written as DNA, the CDR3 is TGTGCCAGCTCACCGGTGCCGACTAGGGACTACGAGCAGTACTTC. Translation: CASSPVPTRDYEQYF.

The genes are TRBV11-2 and TRBJ2-5; D gene unclear. The germline CDR1 and CDR2 sequences are SGHAT and FQNNGV. This CDR3 comprises 12 residues. Trimming took 0 bases from V and 4 from J, leaving 3 bases between them. The CDR3 nucleotides are TGTGCCAGCAGCTTAGACAGAGAGACCCAGTACTTC. Translated, it gives CASSLDRETQYF.

This chain joins TRBV5-6 and TRBJ2-2, with no clear D. V lost 2 bases to trimming and J lost 3 bases, with 8 bases between them. CDR3 length: 14 amino acids. Germline-derived CDR1 and CDR2 are SGHDT and YYEEEE. CDR3 sequence: CASSFGSYTGELFF. The CDR3 region has the DNA TGTGCCAGCAGCTTCGGGTCCTACACCGGGGAGCTGTTTTTT. Looking up the rest from reference TRBV5-6 and TRBJ2-2 gives the full variable domain: DAGVTQSPTHLIKTRGQQVTLRCSPKSGHDTVSWYQQALGQGPQFIFQYYEEEERQRGNFPDRFSGHQFPNYSSELNVNALLLGDSALYLCASSFGSYTGELFFGEGSRLTVL.